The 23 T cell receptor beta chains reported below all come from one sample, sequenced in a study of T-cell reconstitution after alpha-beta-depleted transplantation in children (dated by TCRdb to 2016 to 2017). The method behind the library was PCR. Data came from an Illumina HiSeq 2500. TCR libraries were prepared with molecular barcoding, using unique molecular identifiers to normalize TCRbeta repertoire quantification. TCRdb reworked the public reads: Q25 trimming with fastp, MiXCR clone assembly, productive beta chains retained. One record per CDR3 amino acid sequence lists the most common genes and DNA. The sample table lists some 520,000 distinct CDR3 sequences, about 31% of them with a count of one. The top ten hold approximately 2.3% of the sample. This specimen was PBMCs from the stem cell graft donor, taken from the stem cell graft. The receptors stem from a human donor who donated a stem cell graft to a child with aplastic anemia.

DNA for the CDR3: TGCAGCGTGAGGACAGGAAGCTCCTATAATTCACCCCTCCACTTT. Its protein is CSVRTGSSYNSPLHF. The chain links TRBV29-1 to TRBJ1-6; the match to TRBD1 covers 7 bases. The germline V gene has CDR1 SQVTM and CDR2 ANQGSEA. V lost 6 bases to trimming and J lost 0 bases; unmatched junction nucleotides: 5. The CDR3 sequence is 15 residues long. The whole variable domain, remainder taken from reference TRBV29-1 and TRBJ1-6, is SAVISQKPSRDICQRGTSLTIQCQVDSQVTMMFWYRQQPGQSLTLIATANQGSEATYESGFVIDKFPISRPNLTFSTLTVSNMSPEDSSIYLCSVRTGSSYNSPLHFGNGTRLTVT.

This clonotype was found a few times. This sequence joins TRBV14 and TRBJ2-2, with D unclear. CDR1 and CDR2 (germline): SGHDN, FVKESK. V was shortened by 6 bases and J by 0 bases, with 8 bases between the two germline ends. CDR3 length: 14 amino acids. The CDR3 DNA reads TGTGCCAGCAGTCGATTCGCGAACACCGGGGAGCTGTTTTTT. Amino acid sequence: CASSRFANTGELFF.

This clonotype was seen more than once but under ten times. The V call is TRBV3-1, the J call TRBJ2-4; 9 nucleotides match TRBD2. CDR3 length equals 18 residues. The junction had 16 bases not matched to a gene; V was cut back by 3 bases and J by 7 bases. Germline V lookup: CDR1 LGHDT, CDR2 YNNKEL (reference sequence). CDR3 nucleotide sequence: TGTGCCAGCAGCCAGGGGGGAGGATTGGGACTAGCTATCAACATTCAGTACTTC. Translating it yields CASSQGGGLGLAINIQYF.

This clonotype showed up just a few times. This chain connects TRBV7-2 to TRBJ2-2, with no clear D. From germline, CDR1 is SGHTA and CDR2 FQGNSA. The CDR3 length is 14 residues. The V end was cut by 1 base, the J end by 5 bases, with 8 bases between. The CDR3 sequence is CASSLEYLTGELFF. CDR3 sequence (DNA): TGTGCCAGCAGCTTAGAGTACCTAACCGGGGAGCTGTTTTTT.

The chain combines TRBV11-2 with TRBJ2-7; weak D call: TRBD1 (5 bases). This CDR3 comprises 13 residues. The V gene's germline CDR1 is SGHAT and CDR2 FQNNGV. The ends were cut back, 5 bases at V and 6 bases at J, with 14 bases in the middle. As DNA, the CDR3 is TGTGCCAGCAGCCGTCGCAGGGTAGCCGAGCAGTACTTC. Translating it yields CASSRRRVAEQYF.

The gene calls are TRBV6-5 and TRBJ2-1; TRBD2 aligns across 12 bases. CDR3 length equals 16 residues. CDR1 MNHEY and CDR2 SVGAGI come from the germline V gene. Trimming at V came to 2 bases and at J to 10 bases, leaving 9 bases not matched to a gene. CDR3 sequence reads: CASSYPSGRAWGEQFF. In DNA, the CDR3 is TGTGCCAGCAGTTACCCTAGCGGGAGGGCCTGGGGGGAGCAGTTCTTC.

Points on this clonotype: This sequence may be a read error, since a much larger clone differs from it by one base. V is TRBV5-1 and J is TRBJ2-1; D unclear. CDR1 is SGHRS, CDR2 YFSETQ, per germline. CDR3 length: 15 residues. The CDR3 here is CSSSWASGSNNEQFF. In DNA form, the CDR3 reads TGCTCCAGCAGCTGGGCCTCCGGTTCTAACAATGAGCAGTTCTTC.

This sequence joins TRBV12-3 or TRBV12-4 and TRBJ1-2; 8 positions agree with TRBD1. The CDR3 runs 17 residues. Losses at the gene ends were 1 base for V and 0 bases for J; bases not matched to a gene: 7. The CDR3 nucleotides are TGTGCCAGCAGTTTAGACCCGGGACAGGCCACTAACTATGGCTACACCTTC. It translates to CASSLDPGQATNYGYTF.

The CDR3 protein is CASSKSHRAGQPQHF. For the CDR3, the DNA is TGTGCCAGCTCGAAGTCCCACAGGGCAGGTCAGCCCCAGCATTTT. The J gene is TRBJ1-5, the V gene TRBV28; tentative D call: TRBD1 (6 bases). There are 15 residues in the CDR3. Germline CDR1 reads MDHEN; CDR2 reads SYDVKM. V was shortened by 8 bases and J by 6 bases, with 20 bases between the two germline ends.

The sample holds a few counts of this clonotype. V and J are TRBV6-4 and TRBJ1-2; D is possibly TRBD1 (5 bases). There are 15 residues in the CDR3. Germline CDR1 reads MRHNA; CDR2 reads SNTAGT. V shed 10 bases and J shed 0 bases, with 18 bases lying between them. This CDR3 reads CATQAGRGANYGYTF. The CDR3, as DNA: TGTGCCACACAGGCGGGACGGGGAGCTAACTATGGCTACACCTTC.

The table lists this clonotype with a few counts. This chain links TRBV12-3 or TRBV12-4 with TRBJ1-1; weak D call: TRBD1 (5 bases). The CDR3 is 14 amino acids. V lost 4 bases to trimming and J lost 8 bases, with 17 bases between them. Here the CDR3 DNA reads TGTGCCAGCAGTTCGATGAACCTGGGGCCCGAAGCTTTCTTT. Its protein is CASSSMNLGPEAFF.

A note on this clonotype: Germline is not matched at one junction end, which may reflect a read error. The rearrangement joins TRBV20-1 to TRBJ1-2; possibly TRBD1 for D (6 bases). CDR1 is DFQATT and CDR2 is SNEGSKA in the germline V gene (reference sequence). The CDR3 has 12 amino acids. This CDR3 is CSAKTGPYGYSF. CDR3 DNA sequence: TGCAGTGCCAAAACAGGGCCCTATGGCTACTCCTTC.

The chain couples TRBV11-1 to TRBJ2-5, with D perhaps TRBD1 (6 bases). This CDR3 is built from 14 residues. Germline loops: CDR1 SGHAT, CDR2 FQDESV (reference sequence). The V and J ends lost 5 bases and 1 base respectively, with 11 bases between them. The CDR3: CASSRGQSQETQYF. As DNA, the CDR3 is TGTGCCAGCAGCCGCGGACAGTCCCAAGAGACCCAGTACTTC.

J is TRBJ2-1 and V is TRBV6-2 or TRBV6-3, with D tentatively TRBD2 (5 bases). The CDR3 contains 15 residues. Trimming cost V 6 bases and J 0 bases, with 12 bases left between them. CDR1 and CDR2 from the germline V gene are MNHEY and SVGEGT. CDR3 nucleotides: TGTGCCAGCAGGCCCCGGGAACGCTCCTACAATGAGCAGTTCTTC. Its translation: CASRPRERSYNEQFF.

The CDR3 here is CAISGGEKLFF. CDR3 sequence (DNA): TGTGCCATCAGTGGAGGGGAAAAACTGTTTTTT. The chain joins TRBV10-3 to TRBJ1-4; unclear D gene. The CDR3 runs to 11 residues. Germline CDR1 reads ENHRY; CDR2 reads SYGVKD. Trimming removed 4 bases from V and 8 bases from J, with 5 bases in between.

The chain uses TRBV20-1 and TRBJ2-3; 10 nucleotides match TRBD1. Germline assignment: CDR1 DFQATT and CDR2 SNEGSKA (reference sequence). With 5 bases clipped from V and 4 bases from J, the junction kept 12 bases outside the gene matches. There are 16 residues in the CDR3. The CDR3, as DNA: TGCAGTGCTTTACACCTCCCCGACAGGGGGCCAGATACGCAGTATTTT. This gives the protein CSALHLPDRGPDTQYF.

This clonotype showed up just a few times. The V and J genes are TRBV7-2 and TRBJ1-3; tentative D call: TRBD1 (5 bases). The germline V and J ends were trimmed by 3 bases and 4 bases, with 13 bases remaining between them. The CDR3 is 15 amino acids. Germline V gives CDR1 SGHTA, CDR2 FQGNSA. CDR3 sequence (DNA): TGTGCCAGCAGCTTTTCCCCAGGGAGCGGAAACACCATATATTTT. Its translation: CASSFSPGSGNTIYF.

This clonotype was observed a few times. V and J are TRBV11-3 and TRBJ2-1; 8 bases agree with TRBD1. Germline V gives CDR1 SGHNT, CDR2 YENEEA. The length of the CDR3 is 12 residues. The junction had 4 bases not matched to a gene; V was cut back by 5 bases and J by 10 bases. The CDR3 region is CASSLRQGEQFF. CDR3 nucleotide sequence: TGTGCCAGCAGCCTACGACAGGGGGAGCAGTTCTTC. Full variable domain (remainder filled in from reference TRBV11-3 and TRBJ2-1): EAGVVQSPRYKIIEKKQPVAFWCNPISGHNTLYWYLQNLGQGPELLIRYENEEAVDDSQLPKDRFSAERLKGVDSTLKIQPAELGDSAVYLCASSLRQGEQFFGPGTRLTVL.

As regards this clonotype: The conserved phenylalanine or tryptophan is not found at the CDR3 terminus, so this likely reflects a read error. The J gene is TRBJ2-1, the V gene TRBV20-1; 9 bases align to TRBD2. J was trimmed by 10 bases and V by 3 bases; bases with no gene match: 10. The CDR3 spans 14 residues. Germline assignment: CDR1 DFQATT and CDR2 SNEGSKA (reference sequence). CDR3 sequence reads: CSASPPAGGPEQFL. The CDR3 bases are TGCAGTGCTAGCCCGCCAGCGGGAGGACCCGAGCAGTTCCTC.

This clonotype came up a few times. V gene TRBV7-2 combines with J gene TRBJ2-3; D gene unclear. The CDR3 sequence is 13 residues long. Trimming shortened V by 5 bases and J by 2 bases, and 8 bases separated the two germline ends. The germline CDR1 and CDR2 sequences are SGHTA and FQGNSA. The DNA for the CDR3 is TGTGCCAGCAGCGGCAGATACACAGATACGCAGTATTTT. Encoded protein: CASSGRYTDTQYF.

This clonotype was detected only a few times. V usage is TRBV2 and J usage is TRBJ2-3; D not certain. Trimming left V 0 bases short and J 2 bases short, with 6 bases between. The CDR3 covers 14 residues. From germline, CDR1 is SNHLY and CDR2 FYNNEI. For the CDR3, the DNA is TGTGCCAGCAGTGAAGCGCTTCCCACAGATACGCAGTATTTT. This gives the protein CASSEALPTDTQYF.

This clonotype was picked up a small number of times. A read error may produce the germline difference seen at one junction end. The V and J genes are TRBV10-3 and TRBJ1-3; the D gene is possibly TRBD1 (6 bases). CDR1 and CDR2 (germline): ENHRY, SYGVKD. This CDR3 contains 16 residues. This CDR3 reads CAVRQSGASSGNTIYF. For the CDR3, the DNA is TGTGCCGTCAGGCAATCAGGGGCGAGCTCTGGAAACACCATATATTTT.

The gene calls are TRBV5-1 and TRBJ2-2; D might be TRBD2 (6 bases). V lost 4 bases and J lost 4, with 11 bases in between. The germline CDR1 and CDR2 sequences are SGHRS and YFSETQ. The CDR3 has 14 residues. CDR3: CASSVRDFTGELFF. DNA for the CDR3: TGCGCCAGCAGCGTCCGGGACTTCACCGGGGAGCTGTTTTTT.